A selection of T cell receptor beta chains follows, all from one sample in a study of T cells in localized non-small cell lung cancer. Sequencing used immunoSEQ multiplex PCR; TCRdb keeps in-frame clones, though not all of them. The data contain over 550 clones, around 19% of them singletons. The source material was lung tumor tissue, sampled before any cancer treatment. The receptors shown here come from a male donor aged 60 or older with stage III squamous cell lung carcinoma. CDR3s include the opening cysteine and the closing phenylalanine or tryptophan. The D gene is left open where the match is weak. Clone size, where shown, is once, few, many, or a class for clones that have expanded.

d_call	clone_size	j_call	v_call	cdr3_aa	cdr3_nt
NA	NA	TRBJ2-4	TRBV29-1	CSVEGGVAKNIQYF	TGCAGCGTTGAGGGTGGGGTAGCCAAAAACATTCAGTACTTC
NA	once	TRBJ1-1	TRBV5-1	CASSLEIRGTEAFF	TGCGCCAGCAGCTTGGAGATACGGGGGACTGAAGCTTTCTTT
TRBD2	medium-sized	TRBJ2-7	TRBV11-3	CASSLSSGTSTYEQYF	TGTGCCAGCAGCCTAAGCTCCGGGACTAGCACATACGAGCAGTACTTC
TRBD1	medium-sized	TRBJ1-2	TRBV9	CASSATGQGRYGYTF	TGTGCCAGCAGCGCTACGGGACAGGGCCGTTATGGCTACACCTTC
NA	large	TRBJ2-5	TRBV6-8	CAISASDRLADDRTQYF	TGTGCCATCAGTGCCTCGGACAGGCTAGCGGATGATCGGACCCAGTACTTC
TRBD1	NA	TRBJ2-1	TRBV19	CASSTQIQGAGSYNEQFF	TGTGCCAGTAGTACCCAAATACAGGGGGCCGGCTCCTACAATGAGCAGTTCTTC
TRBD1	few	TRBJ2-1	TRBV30	CAWSGQGANEQFF	TGTGCCTGGAGTGGACAGGGGGCAAATGAGCAGTTCTTC
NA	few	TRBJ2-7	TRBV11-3	CASSSNREDYEQYF	TGTGCCAGCAGCTCTAATAGGGAGGACTACGAGCAGTACTTC
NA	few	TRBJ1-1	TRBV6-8	CATKNPGRGRAEAFF	TGTGCCACCAAAAACCCTGGCCGAGGGCGGGCTGAAGCTTTCTTT
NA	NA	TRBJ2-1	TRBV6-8	CASQAGEDNEQFF	TGTGCCAGCCAAGCAGGGGAGGACAATGAGCAGTTCTTC
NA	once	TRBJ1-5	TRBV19	CASSIVRAPGNQPQHF	TGTGCCAGTAGTATAGTTAGGGCCCCGGGTAACCAGCCCCAGCATTTT
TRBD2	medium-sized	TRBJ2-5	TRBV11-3	CASSLGLGTSGSVYKETQYF	TGTGCCAGCAGCTTAGGGCTCGGGACTAGCGGGAGTGTCTACAAAGAGACCCAGTACTTC
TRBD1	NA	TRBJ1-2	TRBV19	CASTIFMGGQGTYGYTF	TGTGCCAGTACCATATTTATGGGGGGACAGGGAACATATGGCTACACCTTC
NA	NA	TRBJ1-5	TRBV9	CASSVEASNQPQHF	TGTGCCAGCAGCGTAGAGGCTTCCAATCAGCCCCAGCATTTT
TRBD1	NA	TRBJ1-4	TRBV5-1	CASSLEGQPNEKLFF	TGCGCCAGCAGCTTGGAGGGACAGCCAAATGAAAAACTGTTTTTT
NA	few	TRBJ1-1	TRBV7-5	CASSLVEGLNTEAFF	TGTGCCAGCAGCTTGGTAGAGGGCCTTAACACTGAAGCTTTCTTT
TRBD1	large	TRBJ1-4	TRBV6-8	CASSDGARGSTNEKLFF	TGTGCCAGCAGTGACGGGGCCAGGGGGTCGACTAATGAAAAACTGTTTTTT
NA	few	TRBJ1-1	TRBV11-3	CASSLRGETGNTEAFF	TGTGCCAGCAGCTTAAGGGGTGAGACAGGGAACACTGAAGCTTTCTTT
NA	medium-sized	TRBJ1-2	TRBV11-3	CASSSYFPGVLRDGYTF	TGTGCCAGCAGCTCATATTTCCCCGGGGTATTAAGGGATGGCTACACCTTC
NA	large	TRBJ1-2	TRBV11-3	CASSFYRANYGYTF	TGTGCCAGCAGCTTCTACAGGGCTAACTATGGCTACACCTTC
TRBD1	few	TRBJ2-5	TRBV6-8	CASSYGGQALQTQYF	TGTGCCAGCAGTTACGGAGGACAGGCCCTCCAGACCCAGTACTTC
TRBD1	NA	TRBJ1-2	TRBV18	CASSAGTGGGYTF	TGTGCCAGCTCAGCCGGGACAGGGGGCGGCTACACCTTC
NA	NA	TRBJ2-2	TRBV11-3	CASSLDGPNTGELFF	TGTGCCAGCAGCTTAGACGGACCTAACACCGGGGAGCTGTTTTTT
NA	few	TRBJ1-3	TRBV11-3	CASSLGAGYSGNTIYF	TGTGCCAGCAGCTTAGGGGCAGGGTACTCTGGAAACACCATATATTTT
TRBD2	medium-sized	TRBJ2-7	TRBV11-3	CASSLLAGGTIYEQYF	TGTGCCAGCAGCTTACTAGCGGGGGGGACTATCTACGAGCAGTACTTC
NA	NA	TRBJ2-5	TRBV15	CATSREKGQGSQETQYF	TGTGCCACCAGCAGAGAAAAAGGGCAAGGGAGCCAAGAGACCCAGTACTTC
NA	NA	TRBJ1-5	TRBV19	CASSRQGGSNQPQHF	TGTGCCAGTAGTAGGCAGGGAGGTAGCAATCAGCCCCAGCATTTT
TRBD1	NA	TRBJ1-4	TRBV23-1	CASSLETGRPSFF	TGCGCCAGCAGCTTGGAGACAGGGCGACCTAGCTTTTTT
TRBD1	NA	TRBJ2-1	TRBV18	CASSPRQGAGNEQFF	TGTGCCAGCTCACCCCGACAGGGGGCTGGGAATGAGCAGTTCTTC
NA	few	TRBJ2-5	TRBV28	CASSGDRYQETQYF	TGTGCCAGCAGTGGGGATAGGTACCAAGAGACCCAGTACTTC
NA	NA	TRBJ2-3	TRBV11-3	CASSLGLGQADTQYF	TGTGCCAGCAGCTTAGGACTAGGTCAGGCAGATACGCAGTATTTT
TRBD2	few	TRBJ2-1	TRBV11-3	CASSPSGGGSYNEQFF	TGTGCCAGCAGTCCAAGCGGGGGGGGCTCCTACAATGAGCAGTTCTTC
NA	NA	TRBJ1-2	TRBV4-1	CASSQDGGRSSRYTF	TGCGCCAGCAGCCAAGACGGGGGCAGGAGCAGCCGCTACACCTTC
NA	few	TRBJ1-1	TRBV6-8	CASESRVNTEAFF	TGTGCCAGCGAATCCAGGGTGAACACTGAAGCTTTCTTT
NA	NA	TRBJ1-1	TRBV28	CASSGRLLTEAFF	TGTGCCAGCAGTGGCAGGCTGCTCACTGAAGCTTTCTTT
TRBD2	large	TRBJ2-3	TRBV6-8	CASSDSSGGADTQYF	TGTGCCAGCAGTGACTCTAGCGGGGGGGCAGATACGCAGTATTTT